These 26 T cell receptor beta chains share one sample of origin, sequenced in a study of control samples from healthy donors and cancer patients. Measured with immunoSEQ multiplex PCR; TCRdb has only the in-frame clones, and not every one. Among about 120,000 clones listed, about 90% were seen once. The sequencing sample was made of blood. The receptors here all came from a man younger than 30 in good health.

The rearrangement uses TRBV6-1 and TRBJ2-5, with TRBD1 matching over 7 bases. The CDR3 extends over 14 amino acids. Germline values: CDR1 MNHNS, CDR2 SASEGT. V was clipped by 3 bases and J by 7 bases; unmatched bases: 8. The CDR3 coding sequence is TGTGCCAGCAGTGAGAAGACAGGGCGGGCGACCCAGTACTTC. This translates into CASSEKTGRATQYF.

The chain joins TRBV4-2 to TRBJ2-1; 11 bases match TRBD2. The CDR3 is made up of 15 amino acids. Trimming took 8 bases from V and 3 from J; bases not matched to a gene: 6. Germline values: CDR1 LGHNA, CDR2 YNFKEQ. The CDR3 sequence: CASGTGTSGYNEQFF. The CDR3 DNA reads as TGTGCCAGCGGAACCGGGACTAGCGGCTACAATGAGCAGTTCTTC.

This chain links TRBV2 with TRBJ1-6; 8 bases agree with TRBD1. Germline CDR1 reads SNHLY; CDR2 reads FYNNEI. The V and J ends lost 6 bases and 6 bases, in that order; junction bases with no gene match: 7. The CDR3 is made up of 15 amino acids. In nucleotides, the CDR3 is TGTGCCAGCAGAACCGGAGGACAGGGTAATTCACCCCTCCACTTT. Translation gives CASRTGGQGNSPLHF.

Details on this clone: Germline is not matched at one junction end, which may reflect a read error. The chain employs TRBV28 and TRBJ1-3; a possible D gene is TRBD1 (6 bases). Germline values: CDR1 MDHEN, CDR2 SYDVKM. The CDR3 covers 14 residues. The CDR3: CASSLLQGGDTIYF. In DNA form, the CDR3 reads TGTGCCAGCAGTTTATTACAGGGTGGAGACACCATATATTTT.

The V and J genes are TRBV30 and TRBJ2-7; D might be TRBD1 (5 bases). This CDR3 contains 12 residues. Looked up from germline, CDR1 is GTSNPN and CDR2 is SVGIG (reference sequence). V was trimmed by 4 bases and J by 9 bases, leaving 16 bases between them. The CDR3 DNA is TGTGCCTGGATCACGTTCGCAGGGCCGCAGTACTTC. Translating gives CAWITFAGPQYF.

Of note for this clone: An end of the junction does not agree with germline; a read error may underlie this. The chain recombines TRBV27 with TRBJ2-1; weak D call: TRBD2 (5 bases). Germline-derived CDR1 and CDR2 are MNHEY and SMNVEV (reference sequence). The CDR3 runs 11 residues. CDR3 in amino acids: CASSVSGKQFF. CDR3 coding DNA: TGTGCCAGCAGTGTATCCGGGAAGCAGTTCTTC.

The chain recombines TRBV29-1 with TRBJ2-1; 10 bases line up with TRBD2. CDR3 length equals 13 residues. V shed 2 bases, J shed 9 bases, and the junction held 4 bases outside the gene matches. Germline V gene sequence: CDR1 SQVTM, CDR2 ANQGSEA. DNA for the CDR3: TGCAGCGTTGAAATGGGACTAGCGACTGAGCAGTTCTTC. Translating it yields CSVEMGLATEQFF.

The chain employs TRBV2 and TRBJ2-1, with 15 bases that match TRBD2. The germline V gene encodes CDR1 SNHLY and CDR2 FYNNEI. The CDR3 consists of 18 residues. V lost 2 bases and J lost 3; bases outside the gene matches: 5. CDR3 region: CASSEPGTSGRNYNEQFF. The DNA of the CDR3 is TGTGCCAGCAGTGAACCCGGGACTAGCGGGAGGAACTACAATGAGCAGTTCTTC.

This sequence joins TRBV5-6 and TRBJ2-2, with D uncertain. The CDR3 runs to 15 residues. Trimming stripped 1 base from V and 6 bases from J, with 13 bases between. Germline CDR1 and CDR2: SGHDT and YYEEEE. In DNA form, the CDR3 reads TGTGCCAGCAGCTTGCCAGGTGTTTATGCCGGGGAGCTGTTTTTT. This gives the protein CASSLPGVYAGELFF.

The CDR3 reads CATSDSGTSHTDTQYF. The CDR3 region has the DNA TGTGCCACCAGTGACTCCGGGACATCTCACACAGATACGCAGTATTTT. The chain carries TRBV24-1 and TRBJ2-3; the D gene is possibly TRBD1 (6 bases). V lost 4 bases to trimming and J lost 2 bases, with 15 bases between them. CDR1 is KGHDR, CDR2 SFDVKD, per germline. The CDR3 covers 16 residues.

The V call is TRBV7-9, the J call TRBJ2-6; TRBD1 aligns across 7 bases. Trimming removed 4 bases from V and 2 bases from J; junction bases left unmatched: 2. The CDR3 loop spans 15 amino acids. CDR1 is SEHNR and CDR2 is FQNEAQ in the germline V gene (reference sequence). The CDR3 nucleotides are TGTGCCAGCAGCTCGACAGGGACTGGGGCCAACGTCCTGACTTTC. Its translation is CASSSTGTGANVLTF.

The chain employs TRBV5-1 and TRBJ2-7, with 8 positions matching TRBD2. Germline V gene lookup returns CDR1 SGHRS and CDR2 YFSETQ. This CDR3 region has 14 residues. V gave up 5 bases and J gave up 2 bases; unmatched junction bases: 6. CDR3 in amino acids: CASRVLADPYEQYF. The CDR3 nucleotides are TGCGCCAGCAGGGTACTAGCGGACCCCTACGAGCAGTACTTC.

The chain is built from TRBV6-5 and TRBJ1-6; 7 bases match TRBD1. This CDR3 is 16 amino acids long. The germline gives CDR1 MNHEY, CDR2 SVGAGI. Trimming removed 2 bases from V and 4 bases from J; junction bases left unmatched: 5. CDR3 protein: CASSYGTGQYNSPLHF. CDR3 nucleotides: TGTGCCAGCAGTTACGGCACGGGACAGTATAATTCACCCCTCCACTTT.

The chain employs TRBV11-2 and TRBJ1-2; D uncertain. This CDR3 comprises 12 residues. In germline, CDR1 is SGHAT, CDR2 FQNNGV. Trimming took off 5 bases at V and 7 bases at J, with 11 bases between the two ends. The CDR3 is CASSQFWGGYTF. CDR3 in DNA: TGTGCCAGCAGCCAGTTTTGGGGTGGCTACACCTTC.

This clone has only a few counts. The chain employs TRBV24-1 and TRBJ2-1; 7 bases map to TRBD1. This CDR3 has 15 amino acids. The germline gives CDR1 KGHDR, CDR2 SFDVKD. V shed 0 bases, J shed 5 bases, and the junction held 3 bases outside the gene matches. The chain's CDR3 is CATSDLDRDHNEQFF. CDR3 nucleotide sequence: TGTGCCACCAGTGATTTGGACAGGGACCACAATGAGCAGTTCTTC.

The chain links TRBV2 to TRBJ1-6; 7 positions agree with TRBD1. V was pared by 7 bases and J by 9 bases, with 9 bases of the junction left unmatched. This CDR3 spans 14 amino acids. Germline loops: CDR1 SNHLY, CDR2 FYNNEI. The CDR3 loop is CASNYYGTASPLHF. In nucleotides, the CDR3 is TGTGCCAGCAACTACTATGGGACAGCTTCACCCCTCCACTTT.

This clone showed up just once. This specimen includes other DNA sequences encoding the same CDR3. CDR3 nucleotides: TGTGCCAGCAGTTATCCTGGACAGAACTATGGCTACACCTTC. Its protein product is CASSYPGQNYGYTF. The genes are TRBV28 and TRBJ1-2, with a weak D call TRBD1 (6 bases). V was trimmed by 4 bases and J by 2 bases, leaving 11 bases between them. This CDR3 is built from 14 residues. CDR1 is MDHEN and CDR2 is SYDVKM in the germline V gene.

The V gene is TRBV15, the J gene TRBJ1-2, with 7 bases identical to TRBD1. With V trimmed by 4 bases and J by 8 bases, 16 bases remained unmatched. The CDR3 runs to 16 residues. Germline V CDR1 and CDR2: LNHNV, YYDKDF (reference sequence). The CDR3 sequence: CATSKQGTVIRGGYTF. The CDR3 DNA reads as TGTGCCACCAGCAAACAGGGGACGGTAATCCGGGGAGGCTACACCTTC. Based on the CDR3 plus reference TRBV15 and TRBJ1-2, the full variable domain is DAMVIQNPRYQVTQFGKPVTLSCSQTLNHNVMYWYQQKSSQAPKLLFHYYDKDFNNEADTPDNFQSRRPNTSFCFLDIRSPGLGDTAMYLCATSKQGTVIRGGYTFGSGTRLTVV.

The V call is TRBV12-3 or TRBV12-4, the J call TRBJ1-6, with a possible D match to TRBD1 (6 bases). V dropped 1 base and J dropped 14 bases, with 12 bases sitting between them. This CDR3 contains 13 residues. The CDR3 loop is CASSLEQGFTLHF. The CDR3 nucleotides read TGTGCCAGCAGTTTAGAACAGGGATTCACCCTCCACTTT.

The chain's CDR3 is CASSEGHKAFF. In DNA, the CDR3 is TGCGCCAGCAGTGAGGGGCATAAAGCTTTCTTT. The chain recombines TRBV10-2 with TRBJ1-1; unclear D gene. This CDR3 comprises 11 residues. V lost 2 bases and J lost 9, with 7 bases in between. The germline gives CDR1 WSHSY, CDR2 SAAADI.

The CDR3 is CASSFTGPGEKEQYF. DNA for the CDR3: TGTGCCAGCAGCTTCACAGGTCCGGGGGAAAAAGAGCAGTACTTC. The chain recombines TRBV7-3 with TRBJ2-7; D is perhaps TRBD2 (6 bases). The CDR3 is 15 amino acids. Trimming removed 3 bases at V and 7 bases at J, with 19 bases between. Germline V CDR1 and CDR2: SGHTA, FQGTGA.

A single count supports this clone. The genes are TRBV28 and TRBJ2-1; 7 nucleotides align to TRBD2. V was pared by 4 bases and J by 5 bases, with 5 bases of the junction left unmatched. Germline-derived CDR1 and CDR2 are MDHEN and SYDVKM. This CDR3 spans 14 amino acids. This CDR3 is CASSSGGRNNEQFF. CDR3 coding DNA: TGTGCCAGCAGTTCGGGAGGTCGGAACAATGAGCAGTTCTTC.

V usage is TRBV5-1 and J usage is TRBJ2-1; the match to TRBD2 covers 9 bases. The germline V gene has CDR1 SGHRS and CDR2 YFSETQ. The CDR3 runs 16 residues. Trimming removed 3 bases from V and 0 bases from J; junction bases left unmatched: 4. This chain's CDR3 is CASSSYSGSSYNEQFF. CDR3 DNA sequence: TGCGCCAGCAGCTCATATAGCGGGAGCTCCTACAATGAGCAGTTCTTC.

The chain joins TRBV30 to TRBJ1-1; no reliable D call. V gave up 2 bases and J gave up 0 bases, with 16 bases separating them. This CDR3 contains 16 residues. The germline CDR1 and CDR2 sequences are GTSNPN and SVGIG (reference sequence). CDR3 residues: CAWSSPPPPVNTEAFF. CDR3 DNA sequence: TGTGCCTGGAGTTCCCCCCCACCGCCGGTGAACACTGAAGCTTTCTTT. Supplemented by reference TRBV30 and TRBJ1-1, the full variable domain reads SQTIHQWPATLVQPVGSPLSLECTVEGTSNPNLYWYRQAAGRGLQLLFYSVGIGQISSEVPQNLSASRPQDRQFILSSKKLLLSDSGFYLCAWSSPPPPVNTEAFFGQGTRLTVV.

This clone has at least ten counts. This rearrangement joins TRBV6-5 to TRBJ2-7; 7 bases fit TRBD2. Germline-derived CDR1 and CDR2 are MNHEY and SVGAGI. This CDR3 is built from 14 residues. The V segment lost 5 bases and the J segment 5 bases; nucleotides outside the gene matches: 9. In DNA form, the CDR3 reads TGTGCCAGCAGTCGTGAAACTAGCGCCCACGAGCAGTACTTC. Translation gives CASSRETSAHEQYF.

J is TRBJ2-2 and V is TRBV2, with 10 positions matching TRBD2. Germline trimming cut 7 bases from V and 1 base from J; bases unmatched to any gene: 6. This CDR3 region has 16 residues. In germline, CDR1 is SNHLY, CDR2 FYNNEI. DNA of the CDR3: TGTGCCAGCACCCCGCTAGCGGGAGTGAACACCGGGGAGCTGTTTTTT. It is translated as CASTPLAGVNTGELFF.